These 28 T cell receptor beta chains came from one sample sequenced in a study of T cells in Graves' hyperthyroidism and ophthalmopathy. The source material, RNA transcripts, was used to amplify TCR beta CDR3 regions. Primed by the HTBI set, a first-round RT-PCR was run on the TCR CDR3. In TCRdb, the multiplex PCR reads were re-called with MiXCR into one record per CDR3 protein. Here the sample spans approximately 710,000 distinct CDR3 sequences, roughly 17% being singletons. The specimen sequenced was blood. The receptors derive from a man between 50 and 59 years old with Graves' hyperthyroidism.

This clonotype was counted many times. The CDR3 nucleotides are TGTGCCAGCAGACAGGCTTCTCGGACAGGGCTTGGCTACACCTTC. Encoded protein: CASRQASRTGLGYTF. The rearrangement uses TRBV27 and TRBJ1-2; 8 nucleotides agree with TRBD1. Looked up from germline, CDR1 is MNHEY and CDR2 is SMNVEV (reference sequence). The CDR3 covers 15 residues. Trimming at V came to 6 bases and at J to 7 bases, leaving 13 bases not matched to a gene.

This clonotype has a count of ten or more. V usage is TRBV19 and J usage is TRBJ2-5, with a weak D call TRBD2 (5 bases). V was shortened by 3 bases and J by 6 bases, with 20 bases between the two germline ends. This CDR3 has 16 residues. The germline gives CDR1 LNHDA, CDR2 SQIVND (reference sequence). Written as DNA, the CDR3 is TGTGCCAGTAGTATGCCCGATGCATCCGCCGGGAAGACCCAGTACTTC. Protein product: CASSMPDASAGKTQYF.

CDR3: CASSIAWMGYEQYF. CDR3 DNA: TGTGCCAGTAGTATTGCATGGATGGGCTACGAGCAGTACTTC. This rearrangement joins TRBV19 to TRBJ2-7; D is uncertain. CDR3 size: 14 residues. The V and J ends lost 3 bases and 3 bases respectively, with 12 bases between them. CDR1 is LNHDA and CDR2 is SQIVND in the germline V gene (reference sequence).

This clonotype appeared many times. V usage is TRBV7-8 and J usage is TRBJ2-1, with 7 bases that match TRBD1. V shed 2 bases and J 0 bases; nucleotides not matched to a gene: 7. Germline V gene lookup returns CDR1 SGHVS and CDR2 FQNEAQ. The CDR3 length is 17 residues. CDR3 DNA sequence: TGTGCCAGCAGCTTACGACAGGGTCCAAGCTCCTACAATGAGCAGTTCTTC. The encoded protein is CASSLRQGPSSYNEQFF.

This clonotype occurred a few times. In nucleotides, the CDR3 is TGTGCCAGCAGTACGGGACATCGTCAGCCCCAGCATTTT. Its translation: CASSTGHRQPQHF. The rearrangement joins TRBV12-3 or TRBV12-4 to TRBJ1-5; maybe TRBD1 (6 bases). CDR3 length: 13 residues. V lost 5 bases, J lost 6 bases, and 11 bases lay in between.

This clonotype was detected only once. V is TRBV9 and J is TRBJ2-7; 9 nucleotides line up with TRBD2. CDR3 length equals 15 residues. The V gene's germline CDR1 is SGDLS and CDR2 YYNGEE. V trimming: 3 bases; J trimming: 5 bases; junction bases outside the gene matches: 9. Written as DNA, the CDR3 is TGTGCCAGCAGCGGGGAGGTAGCGGGAGTAGACGAGCAGTACTTC. Its protein is CASSGEVAGVDEQYF. The variable domain in full, completed from reference TRBV9 and TRBJ2-7, reads DSGVTQTPKHLITATGQRVTLRCSPRSGDLSVYWYQQSLDQGLQFLIQYYNGEERAKGNILERFSAQQFPDLHSELNLSSLELGDSALYFCASSGEVAGVDEQYFGPGTRLTVT.

A few counts support this clonotype. The chain couples TRBV19 to TRBJ1-5; 9 nucleotides align to TRBD1. The junction had 21 bases not matched to a gene; V was cut back by 4 bases and J by 5 bases. The CDR3 has 20 residues. CDR1 LNHDA and CDR2 SQIVND come from the germline V gene (reference sequence). CDR3 in amino acids: CASSKGAGTGSLSTDQPQHF. In nucleotides, the CDR3 is TGTGCCAGTAGTAAAGGGGCCGGGACAGGGTCTTTAAGTACGGATCAGCCCCAGCATTTT.

This clonotype occurred many times. The J gene is TRBJ2-1, the V gene TRBV2; D call uncertain. CDR1 and CDR2 from the germline V gene are SNHLY and FYNNEI. Trimming took off 0 bases at V and 2 bases at J, with 8 bases between the two ends. This CDR3 has 15 amino acids. CDR3 DNA sequence: TGTGCCAGCAGTGAAGCGCTAGGGACCTACAATGAGCAGTTCTTC. It encodes CASSEALGTYNEQFF.

The J gene is TRBJ2-1, the V gene TRBV29-1; D remains ambiguous. Germline-derived CDR1 and CDR2 are SQVTM and ANQGSEA. The germline V and J ends were trimmed by 2 bases and 5 bases, with 10 bases remaining between them. CDR3 length equals 13 residues. CDR3 amino acids: CSVESGSHNEQFF. CDR3 DNA: TGCAGCGTTGAATCCGGCAGTCACAATGAGCAGTTCTTC.

The chain has TRBV20-1 and TRBJ2-3; a weak D match, TRBD2 (6 bases). V lost 6 bases and J 3 bases, leaving 22 bases between the germline ends. The CDR3 is 16 amino acids. CDR1 is DFQATT, CDR2 SNEGSKA, per germline (reference sequence). Written as DNA, the CDR3 is TGCAGTGCGAATGATGGCGTGGGAGGCGGAACAGATACGCAGTATTTT. It translates to CSANDGVGGGTDTQYF.

This clonotype was seen many times. V and J are TRBV7-8 and TRBJ1-2, with a weak D call TRBD1 (5 bases). The CDR3 runs 13 residues. V lost 6 bases, J lost 7 bases, and 15 bases lay in between. The V gene's germline CDR1 is SGHVS and CDR2 FQNEAQ. In DNA, the CDR3 is TGTGCCAGCAGTCCCGTGGTCAGGGTTGGCTACACCTTC. This sequence encodes CASSPVVRVGYTF.

This clonotype was counted many times. The chain combines TRBV28 with TRBJ2-1; 8 bases are a match to TRBD2. J gave up 10 bases and V 7 bases, and 9 bases lay outside the gene matches. The CDR3 extends over 13 amino acids. CDR1 and CDR2 from the germline V gene are MDHEN and SYDVKM. The CDR3 sequence is CASTRSGRGEQFF. The CDR3, as DNA: TGTGCCAGCACCCGGAGCGGGAGAGGGGAGCAGTTCTTC.

This chain uses TRBV20-1 with TRBJ2-1; D remains ambiguous. This CDR3 has 15 amino acids. Looked up from germline, CDR1 is DFQATT and CDR2 is SNEGSKA (reference sequence). The V end lost 6 bases, the J end lost 3 bases, and 18 bases lay between the germline ends. CDR3 in DNA: TGCAGTGCGAGGTCCCTGGATGTTGTCTACAATGAGCAGTTCTTC. It encodes CSARSLDVVYNEQFF.

This clonotype appeared many times. The rearrangement uses TRBV20-1 and TRBJ2-7; 10 bases match TRBD2. V trimming: 4 bases; J trimming: 2 bases; junction bases outside the gene matches: 5. CDR1 is DFQATT and CDR2 is SNEGSKA in the germline V gene (reference sequence). The CDR3 loop spans 14 amino acids. The CDR3 here is CSAKGLASTYEQYF. In nucleotides, the CDR3 is TGCAGTGCTAAGGGACTAGCGAGTACCTACGAGCAGTACTTC.

Regarding this clonotype: One junction end disagrees with the germline gene, perhaps due to a read error. This chain links TRBV28 with TRBJ1-5; D is unclear. The CDR3 spans 17 residues. Germline V gene lookup returns CDR1 MDHEN and CDR2 SYDVKM. The CDR3 DNA reads TGTGCCGGCAGTTCGTCCGGTCTGAGAGAGGGCAATCAGCCCCAGCATTTT. Its protein product is CAGSSSGLREGNQPQHF.

This clonotype has only a few counts. A much larger clone is a single base away; this may be a read error. V usage is TRBV7-8 and J usage is TRBJ1-1; 7 nucleotides align to TRBD1. The CDR3 is 14 amino acids. Losses at the gene ends were 5 bases for V and 1 base for J; bases not matched to a gene: 4. CDR1 and CDR2 (germline): SGHVS, FQNEAQ. CDR3 DNA sequence: TGTGCCAGCAGCCGCAGGGGGGCGAACACTGAAGCTTTCTTT. Amino acids: CASSRRGANTEAFF.

There are many counts of this clonotype. J is TRBJ1-6 and V is TRBV9; D ambiguous. The CDR3 is 13 amino acids. Germline CDR1 SGDLS, CDR2 YYNGEE. Trimming removed 0 bases at V and 6 bases at J, with 4 bases between. Here the CDR3 reads CASSVGVNSPLHF. CDR3 nucleotides: TGTGCCAGCAGCGTAGGGGTTAATTCACCCCTCCACTTT.

There are many counts of this clonotype. The V call is TRBV3-1, the J call TRBJ2-2, with a possible D match to TRBD2 (6 bases). The V and J ends lost 6 bases and 4 bases respectively, with 18 bases between them. The CDR3 runs to 16 residues. Germline CDR1 LGHDT, CDR2 YNNKEL (reference sequence). The DNA for the CDR3 is TGTGCCAGCAGGGCCGACTCGGGAGATCCCACCGGGGAGCTGTTTTTT. Translated: CASRADSGDPTGELFF.

This clonotype was picked up many times. The chain carries TRBV20-1 and TRBJ2-1; D is unresolved. The CDR3 is 14 amino acids. V lost 3 bases, J lost 7 bases, and 16 bases lay in between. The germline V gene has CDR1 DFQATT and CDR2 SNEGSKA (reference sequence). The CDR3 sequence is CSASKSEFTNEQFF. Written as DNA, the CDR3 is TGCAGTGCTAGTAAATCCGAGTTTACGAATGAGCAGTTCTTC.

This clonotype was observed at least ten times. This chain connects TRBV10-3 to TRBJ2-1; no definite D call. This CDR3 is built from 14 residues. With 5 bases removed from V and 6 bases from J, the gap between germline ends came to 14 bases. Germline CDR1 reads ENHRY; CDR2 reads SYGVKD. CDR3 DNA sequence: TGTGCCATCAGTCCGCTTACTCAGAGCAATGAGCAGTTCTTC. Amino acids: CAISPLTQSNEQFF.

This clonotype was observed many times. CDR3 sequence reads: CSARDVAGGYNEQFF. The CDR3 bases are TGCAGTGCTAGAGATGTTGCGGGAGGGTACAATGAGCAGTTCTTC. The chain is built from TRBV20-1 and TRBJ2-1; TRBD2 matches at 9 bases. Germline V CDR1 and CDR2: DFQATT, SNEGSKA (reference sequence). After removal of 0 bases from V and 4 bases from J, the junction contained 4 bases not matched to a gene. CDR3 size: 15 residues.

This sequence joins TRBV6-2 or TRBV6-3 and TRBJ1-5; unclear D gene. The CDR3 is 14 amino acids. From germline, CDR1 is MNHEY and CDR2 SVGEGT. The V and J ends lost 2 bases and 3 bases respectively, with 8 bases between them. CDR3 sequence reads: CASSYLENNQPQHF. In DNA, the CDR3 is TGTGCCAGCAGTTACCTGGAAAACAATCAGCCCCAGCATTTT.

The rearrangement joins TRBV19 to TRBJ2-3; D is perhaps TRBD2 (5 bases). V gave up 3 bases and J gave up 5 bases, with 21 bases separating them. CDR1 and CDR2 from the germline V gene are LNHDA and SQIVND (reference sequence). The CDR3 totals 17 residues. This CDR3 is CASSIFFPGPEGDTQYF. The CDR3 region has the DNA TGTGCCAGTAGTATTTTTTTTCCGGGCCCCGAGGGAGATACGCAGTATTTT.

The chain couples TRBV9 to TRBJ2-1, with D unclear. V was trimmed by 0 bases and J by 5 bases, leaving 15 bases between them. The CDR3 covers 16 residues. Germline V gene sequence: CDR1 SGDLS, CDR2 YYNGEE. The CDR3 sequence is CASSVGRSEVDNEQFF. Written as DNA, the CDR3 is TGTGCCAGCAGCGTAGGGCGGAGTGAGGTTGACAATGAGCAGTTCTTC.

V gene TRBV6-5 combines with J gene TRBJ2-1; D not certain. Trimming shortened V by 3 bases and J by 6 bases, and 9 bases separated the two germline ends. CDR1 is MNHEY and CDR2 is SVGAGI in the germline V gene. The CDR3 covers 13 residues. The CDR3 DNA sequence: TGTGCCAGCAGTTATCCGGGCGCCAATGAGCAGTTCTTC. Translation gives CASSYPGANEQFF.

This clonotype was detected only a few times. This chain joins TRBV30 and TRBJ1-6, with unresolved D. This CDR3 region has 14 residues. V dropped 3 bases and J dropped 4 bases, with 10 bases sitting between them. CDR1 and CDR2 (germline): GTSNPN, SVGIG (reference sequence). In DNA form, the CDR3 reads TGTGCCTGGAGCCCGGACGGGTATAATTCACCCCTCCACTTT. It specifies CAWSPDGYNSPLHF.

This clonotype was recorded at least ten times. This rearrangement joins TRBV7-3 to TRBJ2-1; 9 nucleotides agree with TRBD2. With 2 bases clipped from V and 5 bases from J, the junction kept 1 base outside the gene matches. This CDR3 contains 14 residues. CDR1 is SGHTA, CDR2 FQGTGA, per germline. The CDR3 loop reads CASSLLAGHNEQFF. The CDR3 DNA sequence: TGTGCCAGCAGCTTACTAGCGGGGCACAATGAGCAGTTCTTC.

This clonotype has at least ten counts. The J gene is TRBJ2-3, the V gene TRBV29-1, with D maybe TRBD2 (6 bases). CDR3 length: 15 residues. Germline V CDR1 and CDR2: SQVTM, ANQGSEA. V lost 4 bases and J lost 1, with 15 bases in between. Written as DNA, the CDR3 is TGCAGCGTTGGTGCGGGGCGAGCGGGCACAGATACGCAGTATTTT. Protein sequence: CSVGAGRAGTDTQYF.